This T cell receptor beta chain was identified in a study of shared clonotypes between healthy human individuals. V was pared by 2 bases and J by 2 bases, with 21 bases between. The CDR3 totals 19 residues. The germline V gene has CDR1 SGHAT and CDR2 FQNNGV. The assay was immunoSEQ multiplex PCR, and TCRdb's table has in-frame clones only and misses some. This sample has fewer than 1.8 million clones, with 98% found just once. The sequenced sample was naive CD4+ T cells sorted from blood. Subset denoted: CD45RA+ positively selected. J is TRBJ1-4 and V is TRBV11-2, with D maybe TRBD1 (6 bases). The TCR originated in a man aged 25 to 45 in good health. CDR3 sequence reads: CASSLYRPGVFRTNEKLFF. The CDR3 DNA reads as TGTGCCAGCAGCTTATATCGGCCAGGGGTTTTTCGGACTAATGAAAAACTGTTTTTT. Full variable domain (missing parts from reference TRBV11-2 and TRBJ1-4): EAGVAQSPRYKIIEKRQSVAFWCNPISGHATLYWYQQILGQGPKLLIQFQNNGVVDDSQLPKDRFSAERLKGVDSTLKIQPAKLEDSAVYLCASSLYRPGVFRTNEKLFFGSGTQLSVL.